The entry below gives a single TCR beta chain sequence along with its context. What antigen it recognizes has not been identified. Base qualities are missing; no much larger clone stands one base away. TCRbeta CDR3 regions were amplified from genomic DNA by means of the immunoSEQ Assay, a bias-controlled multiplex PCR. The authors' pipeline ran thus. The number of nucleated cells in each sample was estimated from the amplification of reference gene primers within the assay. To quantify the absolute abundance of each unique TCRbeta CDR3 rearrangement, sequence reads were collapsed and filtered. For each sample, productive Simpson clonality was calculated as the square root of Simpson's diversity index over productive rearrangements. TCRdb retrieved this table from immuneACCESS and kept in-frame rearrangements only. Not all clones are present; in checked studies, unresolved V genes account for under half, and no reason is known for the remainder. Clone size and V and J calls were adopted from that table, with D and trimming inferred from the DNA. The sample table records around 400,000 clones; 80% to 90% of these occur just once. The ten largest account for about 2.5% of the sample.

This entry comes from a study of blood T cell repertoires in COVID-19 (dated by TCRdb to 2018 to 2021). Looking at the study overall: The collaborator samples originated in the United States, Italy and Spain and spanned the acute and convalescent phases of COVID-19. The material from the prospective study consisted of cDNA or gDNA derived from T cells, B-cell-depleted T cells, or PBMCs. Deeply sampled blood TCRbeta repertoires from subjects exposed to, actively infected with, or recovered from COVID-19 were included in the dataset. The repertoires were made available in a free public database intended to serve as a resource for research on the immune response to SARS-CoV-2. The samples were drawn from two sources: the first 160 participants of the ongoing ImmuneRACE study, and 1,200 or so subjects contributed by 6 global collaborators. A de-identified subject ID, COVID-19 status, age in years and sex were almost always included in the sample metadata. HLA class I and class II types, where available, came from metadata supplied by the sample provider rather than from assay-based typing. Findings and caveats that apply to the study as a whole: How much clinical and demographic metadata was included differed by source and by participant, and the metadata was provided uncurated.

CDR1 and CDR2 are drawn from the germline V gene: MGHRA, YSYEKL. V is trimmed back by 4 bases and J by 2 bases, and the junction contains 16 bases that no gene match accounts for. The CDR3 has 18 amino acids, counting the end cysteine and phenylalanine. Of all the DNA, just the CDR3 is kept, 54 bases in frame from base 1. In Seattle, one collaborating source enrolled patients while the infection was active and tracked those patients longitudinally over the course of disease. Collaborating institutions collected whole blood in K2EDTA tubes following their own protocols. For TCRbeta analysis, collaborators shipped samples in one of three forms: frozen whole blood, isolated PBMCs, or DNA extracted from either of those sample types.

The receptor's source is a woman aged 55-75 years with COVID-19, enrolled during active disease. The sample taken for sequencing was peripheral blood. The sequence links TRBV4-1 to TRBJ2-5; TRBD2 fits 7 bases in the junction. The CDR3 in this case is CASSLGLVSAYFQETQYF. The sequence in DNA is TGCGCCAGCAGCCTCGGACTAGTGTCCGCTTATTTTCAAGAGACCCAGTACTTC.